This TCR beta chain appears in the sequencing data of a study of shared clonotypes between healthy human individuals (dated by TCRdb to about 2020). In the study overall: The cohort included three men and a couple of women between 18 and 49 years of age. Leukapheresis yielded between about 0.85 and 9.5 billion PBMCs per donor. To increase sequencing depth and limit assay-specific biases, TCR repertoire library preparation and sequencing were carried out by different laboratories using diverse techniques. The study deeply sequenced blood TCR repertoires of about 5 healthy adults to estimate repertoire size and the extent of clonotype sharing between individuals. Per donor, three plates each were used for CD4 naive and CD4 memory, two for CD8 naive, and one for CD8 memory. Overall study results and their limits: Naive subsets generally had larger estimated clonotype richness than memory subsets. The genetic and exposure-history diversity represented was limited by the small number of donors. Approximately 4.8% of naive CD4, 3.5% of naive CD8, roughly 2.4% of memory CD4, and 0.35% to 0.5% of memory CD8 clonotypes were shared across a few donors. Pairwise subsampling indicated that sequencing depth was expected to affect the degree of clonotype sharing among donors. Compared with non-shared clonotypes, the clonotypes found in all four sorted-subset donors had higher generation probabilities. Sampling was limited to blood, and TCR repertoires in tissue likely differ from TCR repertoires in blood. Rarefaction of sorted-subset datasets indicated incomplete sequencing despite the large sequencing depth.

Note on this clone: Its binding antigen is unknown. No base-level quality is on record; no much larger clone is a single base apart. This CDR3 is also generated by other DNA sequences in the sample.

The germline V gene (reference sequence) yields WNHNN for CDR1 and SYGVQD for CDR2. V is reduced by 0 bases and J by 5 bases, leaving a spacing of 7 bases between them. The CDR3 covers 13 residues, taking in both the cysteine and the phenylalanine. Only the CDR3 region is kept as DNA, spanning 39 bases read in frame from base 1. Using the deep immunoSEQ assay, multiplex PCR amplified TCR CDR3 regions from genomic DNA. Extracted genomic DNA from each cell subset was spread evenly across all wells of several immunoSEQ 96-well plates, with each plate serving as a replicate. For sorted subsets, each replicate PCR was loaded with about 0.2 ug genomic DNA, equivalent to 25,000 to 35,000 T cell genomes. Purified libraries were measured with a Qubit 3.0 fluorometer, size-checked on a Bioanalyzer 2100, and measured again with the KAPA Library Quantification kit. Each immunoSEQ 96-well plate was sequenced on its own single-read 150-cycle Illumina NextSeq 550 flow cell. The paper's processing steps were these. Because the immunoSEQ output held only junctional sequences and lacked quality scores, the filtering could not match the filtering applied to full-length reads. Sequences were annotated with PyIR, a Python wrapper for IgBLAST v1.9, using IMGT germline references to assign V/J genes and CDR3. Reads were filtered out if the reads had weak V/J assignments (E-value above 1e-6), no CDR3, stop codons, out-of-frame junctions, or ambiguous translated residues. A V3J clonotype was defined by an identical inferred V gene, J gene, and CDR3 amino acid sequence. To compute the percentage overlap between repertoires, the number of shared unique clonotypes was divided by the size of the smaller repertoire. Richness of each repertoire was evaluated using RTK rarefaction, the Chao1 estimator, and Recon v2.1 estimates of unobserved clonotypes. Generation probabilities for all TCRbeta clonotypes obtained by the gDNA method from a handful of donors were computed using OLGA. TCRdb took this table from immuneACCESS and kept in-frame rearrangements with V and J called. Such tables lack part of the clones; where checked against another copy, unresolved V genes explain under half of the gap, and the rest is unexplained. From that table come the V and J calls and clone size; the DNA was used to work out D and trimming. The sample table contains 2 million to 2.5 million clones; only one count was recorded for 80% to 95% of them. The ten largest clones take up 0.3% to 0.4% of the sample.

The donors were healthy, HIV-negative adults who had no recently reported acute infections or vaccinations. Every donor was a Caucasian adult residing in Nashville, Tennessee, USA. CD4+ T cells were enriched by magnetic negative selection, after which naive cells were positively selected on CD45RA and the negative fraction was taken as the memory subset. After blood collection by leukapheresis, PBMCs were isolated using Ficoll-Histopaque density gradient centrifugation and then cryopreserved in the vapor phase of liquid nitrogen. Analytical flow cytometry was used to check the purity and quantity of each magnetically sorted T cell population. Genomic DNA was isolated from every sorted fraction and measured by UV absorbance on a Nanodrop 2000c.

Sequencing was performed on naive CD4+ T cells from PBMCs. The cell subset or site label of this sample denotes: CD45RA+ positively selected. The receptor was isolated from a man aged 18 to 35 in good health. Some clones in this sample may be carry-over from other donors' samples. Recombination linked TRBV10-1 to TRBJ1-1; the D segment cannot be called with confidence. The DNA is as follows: TGCGCCAGCAGTGAGTCCCGAGGGACTGAAGCTTTCTTT. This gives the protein CASSESRGTEAFF.